The rows below give T cell receptor beta chains drawn from one sample of a study of CXCR3-negative and CXCR3-positive naive CD8 T cells. TCRdb re-called the 5' RACE reads and shows each CDR3 protein once, DNA omitted. This sample carries some 48,000 distinct CDR3 sequences, with 2.5% going to the ten biggest clones. Input material: naive CXCR3- CD8+ T cells from blood. These receptors all stem from a human donor in good health. Some clones in this sample may be carry-over from other donors' samples. Each CDR3 is given with its conserved first and last residue. Rows give clone size only sometimes, using once, few, many, or a class for an expanded clone.

clone size	V gene	J gene	CDR3 protein
-	TRBV5-1	TRBJ2-7	CASSLTGGMDYYEQYF
-	TRBV27	TRBJ2-1	CASSLAGGDNEQFF
-	TRBV12-3/TRBV12-4	TRBJ2-5	CASSLGDETQYF
-	TRBV7-9	TRBJ2-7	CASSLGQGILVYEQYF
-	TRBV3-1	TRBJ2-6	CASSERTRGANVLTF
-	TRBV7-2	TRBJ1-1	CASSSRMNTEAFF
-	TRBV7-3	TRBJ1-1	CASSFEGPNTEAFF
-	TRBV28	TRBJ2-7	CASSDSGRKYEQYF
-	TRBV6-2/TRBV6-3	TRBJ2-1	CASSTGLAWVNEQFF
-	TRBV6-2/TRBV6-3	TRBJ2-6	CASSYSIFDSGANVLTF
-	TRBV3-1	TRBJ2-5	CASSHPPKETQYF
-	TRBV29-1	TRBJ1-2	CSVGSEYYGYTF
-	TRBV29-1	TRBJ2-1	CSAKWGGNEQFF
-	TRBV28	TRBJ2-1	CASSSPFGTGNNEQFF
-	TRBV29-1	TRBJ2-7	CSVESEVTYEQYF
-	TRBV29-1	TRBJ2-5	CSVTLTGYETQYF
-	TRBV6-2/TRBV6-3	TRBJ2-3	CASSPAGALTDTQYF
-	TRBV7-6	TRBJ2-1	CASSLETHLGEQFF
-	TRBV5-4	TRBJ1-1	CASSSAYISNTNTEAFF
-	TRBV7-9	TRBJ2-1	CASSLVPGTDNLNEQFF
-	TRBV4-1	TRBJ1-2	CASSRYLTGNYGYTF
-	TRBV6-5	TRBJ2-1	CASSYSRSSEQFF
-	TRBV12-3/TRBV12-4	TRBJ2-4	CASSFAEAQYF
-	TRBV6-6	TRBJ2-1	CASSYSFNEQFF
-	TRBV28	TRBJ2-3	CASSLSGGITDTQYF
-	TRBV9	TRBJ1-2	CASSVYRDTEYDGYTF
-	TRBV9	TRBJ1-1	CASSPGQGGTEAFF
-	TRBV27	TRBJ2-3	CASSFPGQERSTDTQYF
-	TRBV7-6	TRBJ1-1	CASSLGIGNTEAFF
-	TRBV4-3	TRBJ2-3	CASSQTLASRSTDTQYF
-	TRBV11-2	TRBJ2-5	CASSPRWLPQETQYF
-	TRBV28	TRBJ1-5	CASSRSGVWTQHF
-	TRBV6-2/TRBV6-3	TRBJ2-1	CASSYRDSSYNEQFF
-	TRBV28	TRBJ2-7	CASSLWDRSSYEQYF
-	TRBV20-1	TRBJ1-1	CSATILNTEAFF
-	TRBV25-1	TRBJ2-3	CASSEYFGDTQYF
-	TRBV28	TRBJ1-1	CASSRGGGGTEAFF
medium-sized	TRBV20-1	TRBJ1-5	CSARSWEENQPQHF
-	TRBV11-2	TRBJ2-5	CASSLFPGTQETQYF
-	TRBV7-8	TRBJ2-3	CASSLVYGRGYDTQYF
-	TRBV11-1	TRBJ2-2	CASSRDDLAGNTTGELFF
-	TRBV20-1	TRBJ2-5	CSARDTAQETQYF
-	TRBV7-9	TRBJ2-1	CASEIDNEQFF
-	TRBV7-9	TRBJ2-1	CASSLVAYSYNEQFF
-	TRBV6-5	TRBJ1-2	CASSGPSIGYGYTF
-	TRBV29-1	TRBJ2-5	CSVEVPGAYQETQYF
-	TRBV7-9	TRBJ2-6	CASSQTFSGANVLTF
-	TRBV20-1	TRBJ2-7	CSAPDRGIAYEQYF
-	TRBV29-1	TRBJ2-7	CSVEGAIEKPYEQYF
-	TRBV12-3/TRBV12-4	TRBJ2-7	CASSGRPYEQYF
-	TRBV6-6	TRBJ2-7	CASGTGTYEQYF
-	TRBV12-3/TRBV12-4	TRBJ2-7	CASSSGLLDEQYF
-	TRBV29-1	TRBJ1-2	CSVLDREKGYGYTF
-	TRBV5-5	TRBJ1-5	CASSLNSNQPQHF
-	TRBV27	TRBJ2-2	CASTLSGRFTGELFF
-	TRBV19	TRBJ1-5	CASSWWGQGNSNQPQHF
-	TRBV2	TRBJ1-3	CASSAIGGGSGNTIYF
-	TRBV28	TRBJ2-2	CASSLGLSTGELFF
-	TRBV29-1	TRBJ2-1	CSVDGDSSWYEQFF